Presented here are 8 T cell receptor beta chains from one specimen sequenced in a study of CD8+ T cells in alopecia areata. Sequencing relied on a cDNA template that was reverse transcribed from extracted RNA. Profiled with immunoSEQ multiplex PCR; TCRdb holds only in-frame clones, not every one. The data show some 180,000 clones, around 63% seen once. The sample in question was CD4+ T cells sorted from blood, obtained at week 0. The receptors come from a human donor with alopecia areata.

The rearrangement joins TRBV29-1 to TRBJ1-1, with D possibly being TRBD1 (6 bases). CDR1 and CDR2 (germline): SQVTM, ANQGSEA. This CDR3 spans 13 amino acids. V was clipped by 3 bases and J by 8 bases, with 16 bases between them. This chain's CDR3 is CSVDGGGHKEAFF. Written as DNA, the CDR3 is TGCAGCGTTGATGGGGGGGGACACAAAGAAGCTTTCTTT.

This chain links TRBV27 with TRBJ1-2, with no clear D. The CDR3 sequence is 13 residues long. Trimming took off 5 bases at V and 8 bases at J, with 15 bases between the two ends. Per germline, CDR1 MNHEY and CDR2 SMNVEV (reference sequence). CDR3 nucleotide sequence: TGTGCCAGCAGTCCCGGGCCAATACAGGGCTACACCTTC. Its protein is CASSPGPIQGYTF.

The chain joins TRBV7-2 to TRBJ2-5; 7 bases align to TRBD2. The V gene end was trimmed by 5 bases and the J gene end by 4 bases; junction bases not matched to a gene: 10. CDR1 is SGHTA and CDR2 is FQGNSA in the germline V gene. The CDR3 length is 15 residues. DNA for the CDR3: TGTGCCAGCAGCCTAAACCTGGCTAGCGGAGAGACCCAGTACTTC. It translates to CASSLNLASGETQYF.

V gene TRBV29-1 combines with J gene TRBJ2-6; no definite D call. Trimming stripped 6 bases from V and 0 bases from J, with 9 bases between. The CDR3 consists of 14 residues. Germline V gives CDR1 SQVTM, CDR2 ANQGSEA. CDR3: CSVLTHSGANVLTF. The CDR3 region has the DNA TGCAGCGTGCTGACACACTCTGGGGCCAACGTCCTGACTTTC.

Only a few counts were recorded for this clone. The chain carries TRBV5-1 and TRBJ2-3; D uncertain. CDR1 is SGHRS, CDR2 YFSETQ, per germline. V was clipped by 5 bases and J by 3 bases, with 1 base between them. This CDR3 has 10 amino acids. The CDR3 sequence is CASRTDTQYF. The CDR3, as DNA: TGCGCCAGCAGGACAGATACGCAGTATTTT.

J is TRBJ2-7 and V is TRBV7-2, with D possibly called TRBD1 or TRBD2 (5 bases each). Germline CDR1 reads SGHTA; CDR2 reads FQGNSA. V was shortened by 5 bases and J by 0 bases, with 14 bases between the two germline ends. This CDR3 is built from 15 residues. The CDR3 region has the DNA TGTGCCAGCAGCCCCCTAGGGGAGAGCTCCTACGAGCAGTACTTC. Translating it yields CASSPLGESSYEQYF.

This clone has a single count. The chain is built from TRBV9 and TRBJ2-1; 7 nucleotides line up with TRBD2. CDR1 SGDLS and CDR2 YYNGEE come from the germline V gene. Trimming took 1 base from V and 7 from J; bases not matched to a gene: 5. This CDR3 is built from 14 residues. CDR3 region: CASSVRLAANEQFF. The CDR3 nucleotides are TGTGCCAGCAGCGTACGACTAGCTGCAAATGAGCAGTTCTTC.

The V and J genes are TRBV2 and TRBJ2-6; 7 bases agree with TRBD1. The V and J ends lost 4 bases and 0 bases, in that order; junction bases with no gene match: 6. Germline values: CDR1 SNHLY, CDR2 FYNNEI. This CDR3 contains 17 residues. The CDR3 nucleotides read TGTGCCAGCAGTGTACAGGGGAGTATCTCTGGGGCCAACGTCCTGACTTTC. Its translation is CASSVQGSISGANVLTF.